These 30 T cell receptor beta chains were sequenced from one sample in a study of blood T cell repertoires in COVID-19. Profiled with immunoSEQ multiplex PCR; TCRdb holds only in-frame clones, not every one. Found here are some 120,000 clones, more than 70% of them singletons; the top ten hold under 3.5%. Sequences were obtained from peripheral blood. These receptor sequences come from an elderly woman with COVID-19, enrolled during active disease.

In the case of this clone: Different DNA sequences within this sample yield the same CDR3. This chain connects TRBV7-3 to TRBJ2-3; 9 bases line up with TRBD1. This CDR3 comprises 14 residues. With 5 bases clipped from V and 3 bases from J, the junction kept 3 bases outside the gene matches. Germline V gene lookup returns CDR1 SGHTA and CDR2 FQGTGA. The CDR3 DNA sequence: TGTGCCAGCAGCCGCGACAGGGGGACAGATACGCAGTATTTT. Protein: CASSRDRGTDTQYF.

V gene TRBV4-2 combines with J gene TRBJ2-3, with 9 bases matching TRBD1. V shed 6 bases, J shed 4 bases, and the junction held 11 bases outside the gene matches. Germline V gene lookup returns CDR1 LGHNA and CDR2 YNFKEQ. The CDR3 loop spans 16 amino acids. The CDR3 protein is CASSPLDRGTPDTQYF. CDR3 coding DNA: TGTGCCAGCAGTCCTCTAGACAGGGGGACCCCAGATACGCAGTATTTT.

V is TRBV29-1 and J is TRBJ1-1; D remains ambiguous. The germline V and J ends were trimmed by 3 bases and 4 bases, with 6 bases remaining between them. This CDR3 comprises 11 residues. CDR1 and CDR2 from the germline V gene are SQVTM and ANQGSEA. For the CDR3, the DNA is TGCAGCGTTGAGCCAGGCACTGAAGCTTTCTTT. This gives the protein CSVEPGTEAFF.

CDR3 residues: CASVTGRNEKLFF. In nucleotides, the CDR3 is TGTGCCAGCGTCACAGGTCGTAATGAAAAACTGTTTTTT. The chain is built from TRBV28 and TRBJ1-4; D perhaps matches TRBD1 (5 bases). V was trimmed by 8 bases and J by 4 bases, leaving 11 bases between them. Per the germline V gene, CDR1 is MDHEN and CDR2 is SYDVKM. This CDR3 comprises 13 residues.

This clone was seen more than once but under ten times. J is TRBJ2-1 and V is TRBV5-1, with TRBD1 identical over 9 bases. Trimming took 4 bases from V and 4 from J; bases not matched to a gene: 12. The germline V gene has CDR1 SGHRS and CDR2 YFSETQ. The CDR3 consists of 17 residues. For the CDR3, the DNA is TGCGCCAGCAGCCTGGAACCCCCGGGACAGGGATACAATGAGCAGTTCTTC. It yields the protein CASSLEPPGQGYNEQFF.

The chain links TRBV7-9 to TRBJ1-2; 7 bases map to TRBD1. Per the germline V gene, CDR1 is SEHNR and CDR2 is FQNEAQ (reference sequence). There are 13 residues in the CDR3. V trimming: 5 bases; J trimming: 2 bases; junction bases outside the gene matches: 2. The CDR3 here is CASSPDRNYGYTF. The CDR3 DNA reads TGTGCCAGCAGCCCGGACAGGAACTATGGCTACACCTTC.

A few counts support this clone. The chain carries TRBV3-1 (or the pseudogene TRBV3-2) and TRBJ1-2; 9 nucleotides agree with TRBD1. Germline V gives CDR1 LGHDT, CDR2 YNNKEL (reference sequence). CDR3 size: 11 residues. V was clipped by 4 bases and J by 14 bases; unmatched bases: 5. The CDR3 DNA reads TGTGCCAGCAGCCCCGGGACAGGGCGAACCTTC. It encodes CASSPGTGRTF.

The chain has TRBV5-5 and TRBJ2-1; 10 bases fit TRBD2. CDR1 is SGHKS, CDR2 YYEKEE, per germline (reference sequence). The CDR3 covers 15 residues. V was clipped by 4 bases and J by 8 bases; unmatched bases: 9. CDR3 bases: TGTGCCAGCAGCCACGCTAGCGGGAGAGTGGATGAGCAGTTCTTC. It is translated as CASSHASGRVDEQFF.

The chain employs TRBV19 and TRBJ2-7; a weak D match, TRBD1 (6 bases). The CDR3 spans 14 residues. The ends were cut back, 4 bases at V and 5 bases at J, with 15 bases in the middle. From germline, CDR1 is LNHDA and CDR2 SQIVND (reference sequence). In DNA, the CDR3 is TGTGCCAGTAGTACCTCAGGGGAACGCGACGAGCAGTACTTC. This codes for CASSTSGERDEQYF.

Written as DNA, the CDR3 is TGCGCCAGCAGCGCGACTAGCGGGAACTACGAGCAGTACTTC. This gives the protein CASSATSGNYEQYF. The chain carries TRBV5-1 and TRBJ2-7; 11 bases match TRBD2. CDR3 length: 14 amino acids. CDR1 SGHRS and CDR2 YFSETQ come from the germline V gene. V shed 4 bases and J 3 bases; nucleotides not matched to a gene: 3.

J is TRBJ2-7 and V is TRBV7-9; 8 bases fit TRBD1. After removal of 3 bases from V and 0 bases from J, the junction contained 4 bases not matched to a gene. This CDR3 is 15 amino acids long. Germline CDR1 reads SEHNR; CDR2 reads FQNEAQ (reference sequence). CDR3 in amino acids: CASSLTGDSSYEQYF. CDR3 sequence (DNA): TGTGCCAGCAGCTTGACAGGGGATAGCTCCTACGAGCAGTACTTC.

The chain has TRBV10-3 and TRBJ2-1, with D perhaps TRBD2 (5 bases). The CDR3 loop spans 15 amino acids. From germline, CDR1 is ENHRY and CDR2 SYGVKD. V shed 5 bases and J shed 6 bases, with 17 bases lying between them. CDR3: CAISRREGQRNEQFF. CDR3 nucleotides: TGTGCCATCAGTAGACGGGAAGGGCAGCGCAATGAGCAGTTCTTC.

The V and J genes are TRBV19 and TRBJ2-3, with 11 bases aligning to TRBD2. The CDR3 has 16 residues. The V gene end was trimmed by 5 bases and the J gene end by 4 bases; junction bases not matched to a gene: 8. Germline lookup yields CDR1 LNHDA and CDR2 SQIVND (reference sequence). The DNA of the CDR3 is TGTGCCAGTAGTTCCCAACTAGCGGGAGCGTCAGATACGCAGTATTTT. Its translation: CASSSQLAGASDTQYF.

The chain carries TRBV2 and TRBJ1-2; 10 bases fit TRBD1. Germline CDR1 and CDR2: SNHLY and FYNNEI. V trimming: 6 bases; J trimming: 4 bases; junction bases outside the gene matches: 17. This CDR3 has 18 amino acids. The CDR3 sequence: CASSLIGTGALKGYGYTF. The CDR3, as DNA: TGTGCCAGCAGCTTGATCGGGACAGGGGCCTTGAAGGGCTATGGCTACACCTTC.

The CDR3 nucleotides are TGTGCCAGCAGTTTATTAGGGCAGGGCGCGGTAATTAATGAAAAACTGTTTTTT. This sequence encodes CASSLLGQGAVINEKLFF. The gene calls are TRBV28 and TRBJ1-4; D perhaps matches TRBD1 (5 bases). Germline V gives CDR1 MDHEN, CDR2 SYDVKM. CDR3 length: 18 residues. V lost 1 base, J lost 4 bases, and 19 bases lay in between.

The chain links TRBV27 to TRBJ2-1, with D perhaps matching TRBD2 (6 bases). The V gene lost 5 bases and the J gene lost 4 bases, with 18 bases spanning the gap. The CDR3 sequence is 16 residues long. CDR1 is MNHEY, CDR2 SMNVEV, per germline (reference sequence). In nucleotides, the CDR3 is TGTGCCAGCAGTCCCACAATCCGGGACTTATACAATGAGCAGTTCTTC. Protein: CASSPTIRDLYNEQFF.

The chain recombines TRBV6-5 with TRBJ1-2; D unclear. Deletions cut 8 bases from V and 6 bases from J, with 16 bases between. Germline V gene lookup returns CDR1 MNHEY and CDR2 SVGAGI. The CDR3 is 13 amino acids. CDR3 in amino acids: CASFGQTGDGYTF. The CDR3 bases are TGTGCCAGCTTTGGCCAGACCGGGGATGGCTACACCTTC.

For the CDR3, the DNA is TGTGCCAGCAGCCAAGCGGCCAGCGGGAGGGTCCTGCAGTACTTC. Residues: CASSQAASGRVLQYF. V gene TRBV3-1 (or the pseudogene TRBV3-2) combines with J gene TRBJ2-7; 10 bases match TRBD2. This CDR3 is built from 15 residues. V lost 1 base, J lost 9 bases, and 9 bases stayed unmatched. The germline V gene encodes CDR1 LGHDT and CDR2 YNNKEL (reference sequence).

This chain joins TRBV2 and TRBJ2-7, with a weak D call TRBD1 (6 bases). Looked up from germline, CDR1 is SNHLY and CDR2 is FYNNEI. This CDR3 is built from 13 residues. With 7 bases removed from V and 7 bases from J, the gap between germline ends came to 17 bases. CDR3 nucleotides: TGTGCCAGCATTTCCCAGGACAGCCTGGAGCAGTACTTC. It specifies CASISQDSLEQYF.

This chain uses TRBV20-1 with TRBJ1-5; no definite D call. Germline CDR1 DFQATT, CDR2 SNEGSKA (reference sequence). The V and J ends lost 3 bases and 4 bases respectively, with 10 bases between them. CDR3 size: 13 residues. The CDR3 loop reads CSASWQTNQPQHF. The CDR3 nucleotides read TGCAGTGCTAGTTGGCAGACAAATCAGCCCCAGCATTTT.

The chain links TRBV27 to TRBJ2-7, with 7 bases fitting TRBD2. Germline trimming cut 6 bases from V and 5 bases from J; bases unmatched to any gene: 7. The CDR3 loop spans 13 amino acids. CDR1 is MNHEY and CDR2 is SMNVEV in the germline V gene (reference sequence). The CDR3 nucleotides are TGTGCCAGCAGCAGACTCGCGGGGGACGAGCAGTACTTC. Translation: CASSRLAGDEQYF.

The chain uses TRBV5-6 and TRBJ1-2, with 11 nucleotides matching TRBD1. V was pared by 4 bases and J by 4 bases, with 3 bases of the junction left unmatched. The germline V gene encodes CDR1 SGHDT and CDR2 YYEEEE. The CDR3 spans 14 residues. The CDR3 DNA sequence: TGTGCCAGCAGCCGGGACAGGGGGACCTATGGCTACACCTTC. Encoded protein: CASSRDRGTYGYTF.

The chain has TRBV19 and TRBJ2-2, with D perhaps TRBD1 (5 bases). In germline, CDR1 is LNHDA, CDR2 SQIVND (reference sequence). Deletions cut 4 bases from V and 7 bases from J, with 10 bases between. The CDR3 runs to 13 residues. The CDR3 here is CASSTGLGGELFF. For the CDR3, the DNA is TGTGCCAGTAGTACAGGGCTTGGCGGGGAGCTGTTTTTT.

This clone was seen only a few times. CDR3 sequence (DNA): TGCGCCAGCAGCCAAGAGATAGTGGTACCCAATGAGCAGTTCTTC. The encoded protein is CASSQEIVVPNEQFF. The chain links TRBV4-1 to TRBJ2-1; D gene ambiguous. Per germline, CDR1 MGHRA and CDR2 YSYEKL. The CDR3 consists of 15 residues. V was trimmed by 0 bases and J by 6 bases, leaving 12 bases between them.

The rearrangement joins TRBV29-1 to TRBJ1-5; possibly TRBD1 for D (6 bases). The CDR3 length is 13 residues. Per the germline V gene, CDR1 is SQVTM and CDR2 is ANQGSEA. Trimming removed 4 bases at V and 7 bases at J, with 14 bases between. The CDR3 spells CSVVEGGGQPQHF. DNA of the CDR3: TGCAGCGTTGTTGAAGGGGGTGGGCAGCCCCAGCATTTT.

The CDR3 here is CASSSGRAYNEQFF. CDR3 in DNA: TGTGCCAGTAGTAGCGGGAGGGCCTACAATGAGCAGTTCTTC. V and J are TRBV19 and TRBJ2-1; 9 nucleotides match TRBD2. The V segment lost 4 bases and the J segment 2 bases; nucleotides outside the gene matches: 0. This CDR3 region has 14 residues. Germline V gene sequence: CDR1 LNHDA, CDR2 SQIVND (reference sequence).

This rearrangement joins TRBV3-1 (or the pseudogene TRBV3-2) to TRBJ2-5, with D possibly TRBD1 on 6 matching bases. The germline V gene encodes CDR1 LGHDT and CDR2 YNNKEL (reference sequence). Trimming shortened V by 4 bases and J by 4 bases, and 13 bases separated the two germline ends. This CDR3 has 14 residues. In DNA, the CDR3 is TGTGCCAGCAGCCTGCAGGGGTCTCCAGAGACCCAGTACTTC. Protein sequence: CASSLQGSPETQYF.

The chain links TRBV5-1 to TRBJ2-1, with 12 bases lining up with TRBD2. J was trimmed by 7 bases and V by 2 bases; bases with no gene match: 10. Germline values: CDR1 SGHRS, CDR2 YFSETQ. CDR3 length: 17 residues. DNA of the CDR3: TGCGCCAGCAGCTTCCTAGCGGGAGGGCCGAGGGTGAATGAGCAGTTCTTC. Protein product: CASSFLAGGPRVNEQFF.

To note about this clone: One end of the junction is discordant with germline, which a read error may explain. This specimen includes other DNA sequences encoding the same CDR3. J is TRBJ2-3 and V is TRBV5-1, with 13 bases aligning to TRBD2. Per germline, CDR1 SGHRS and CDR2 YFSETQ. The CDR3 spans 16 residues. DNA of the CDR3: TGCGCCAGTAGCTCCGGACTAGCGGGAGAGACAGATACGCAGTATTTT. Protein product: CASSSGLAGETDTQYF. The full variable domain, rest sourced from reference TRBV5-1 and TRBJ2-3, is KAGVTQTPRYLIKTRGQQVTLSCSPISGHRSVSWYQQTPGQGLQFLFEYFSETQRNKGNFPGRFSGRQFSNSRSEMNVSTLELGDSALYLCASSSGLAGETDTQYFGPGTRLTVL.

The chain employs TRBV28 and TRBJ2-3, with 7 nucleotides matching TRBD2. Per germline, CDR1 MDHEN and CDR2 SYDVKM. The CDR3 sequence is 15 residues long. The V and J ends lost 3 bases and 3 bases, in that order; junction bases with no gene match: 6. The CDR3 loop is CASSFRRELTDTQYF. CDR3 nucleotide sequence: TGTGCCAGCAGTTTTCGGCGGGAGTTAACAGATACGCAGTATTTT.